This T cell receptor (beta chain) was profiled in a study of T cell repertoires in cytomegalovirus infection. Looking at the study overall: Both a matching HLA type and CMV infection were indicated by public TCR beta signatures. Findings of the study overall: The ex vivo response was dominated by HLA-C-restricted CMV-specific TCR beta clonotypes. CMV carriers having the relevant HLA were flagged by cumulative public TCR beta family frequency.

In regard to this clonotype: The antigen is undetermined.

TCRdb reprocessed the reads with MiXCR, giving one entry per CDR3 protein. The top ten hold around a sixth of the sample, which has around 43,000 distinct CDR3 sequences, approximately 22% seen once. Per germline, CDR1 MDHEN and CDR2 SYDVKM. With 2 bases clipped from V and 8 bases from J, the junction kept 6 bases outside the gene matches. The CDR3 is 15 amino acids. Sequenced input: PBMCs, sequenced either directly or after in vitro stimulation (not recorded which). This TCR derives from a human donor in good health (CMV status not recorded). Some clones in this sample may be carry-over from other donors' samples. The genes are TRBV28 and TRBJ1-4, with TRBD1 matching over 9 bases. The CDR3 DNA sequence: TGTGCCAGCAGTTTAGGGGGACAGGGAGTCGAAAAACTGTTTTTT. The encoded protein is CASSLGGQGVEKLFF.